The 19 T cell receptor beta chains below all came from one sample that was sequenced in a study of blood T cell repertoires in COVID-19. Sequencing used immunoSEQ multiplex PCR; TCRdb keeps in-frame clones, though not all of them. Altogether about 210,000 clones are present, 83% being singletons, with the ten largest covering about 2.3%. The sequenced material came from peripheral blood. The receptors originated from a woman aged 40 to 50 with active or convalescent COVID-19.

The chain combines TRBV29-1 with TRBJ1-1; 7 nucleotides agree with TRBD1. Germline CDR1 SQVTM, CDR2 ANQGSEA. There are 13 residues in the CDR3. The junction had 11 bases not matched to a gene; V was cut back by 7 bases and J by 6 bases. The CDR3 bases are TGCAGCGCCCCTCGGATTACAGGGGCTGAAGCTTTCTTT. Translating it yields CSAPRITGAEAFF.

This CDR3 is CASTTWEGSPYNEQFF. DNA for the CDR3: TGTGCCAGCACCACGTGGGAGGGAAGTCCCTACAATGAGCAGTTCTTC. The chain couples TRBV5-6 to TRBJ2-1, with TRBD2 matching over 7 bases. The junction had 11 bases not matched to a gene; V was cut back by 6 bases and J by 2 bases. The CDR3 length is 16 residues. Germline V gene sequence: CDR1 SGHDT, CDR2 YYEEEE. Combining the CDR3 with reference TRBV5-6 and TRBJ2-1 gives the whole variable domain DAGVTQSPTHLIKTRGQQVTLRCSPKSGHDTVSWYQQALGQGPQFIFQYYEEEERQRGNFPDRFSGHQFPNYSSELNVNALLLGDSALYLCASTTWEGSPYNEQFFGPGTRLTVL.

This clone occurred a few times. The chain combines TRBV10-3 with TRBJ1-1; the match to TRBD1 covers 10 bases. The CDR3 loop spans 14 amino acids. CDR1 and CDR2 from the germline V gene are ENHRY and SYGVKD. Trimming at V came to 6 bases and at J to 5 bases, leaving 6 bases not matched to a gene. The CDR3 sequence: CAIRPTGGGTEAFF. In nucleotides, the CDR3 is TGTGCCATCAGACCGACAGGGGGCGGGACTGAAGCTTTCTTT.

This clone showed up just once. The genes are TRBV7-5 and TRBJ2-1; the DNA was not used to check the table's D call, TRBD2. TRBV7-5 is shown as a pseudogene. The CDR3 contains 16 residues. The CDR3 region has the DNA TGTGTCAGAAGCTTAGTCTCGCGGAGCTCCTACAATGAGCAGTTCTTC. It translates to CVRSLVSRSSYNEQFF.

J is TRBJ1-1 and V is TRBV5-1; 8 bases line up with TRBD1. J gave up 4 bases and V 1 base, and 3 bases lay outside the gene matches. Germline CDR1 is SGHRS and CDR2 is YFSETQ. This CDR3 contains 14 residues. CDR3 sequence reads: CASSLQGAPTEAFF. The CDR3, as DNA: TGCGCCAGCAGCTTGCAGGGGGCGCCCACTGAAGCTTTCTTT.

The rearrangement joins TRBV5-1 to TRBJ1-1; no firm D call. The germline V gene has CDR1 SGHRS and CDR2 YFSETQ. The ends were cut back, 0 bases at V and 4 bases at J, with 19 bases in the middle. The CDR3 consists of 17 residues. CDR3 sequence (DNA): TGCGCCAGCAGCTTGGTAGCACCCGTTAATTCGGGCACTGAAGCTTTCTTT. Translation: CASSLVAPVNSGTEAFF.

This chain connects TRBV11-3 to TRBJ2-1, with 9 bases lining up with TRBD2. The germline V gene has CDR1 SGHNT and CDR2 YENEEA. The ends lost 3 bases at V and 8 bases at J; junction bases unmatched: 14. CDR3 size: 17 residues. The chain's CDR3 is CASSFFSASGIYDEQFF. In DNA, the CDR3 is TGTGCCAGCAGCTTCTTCTCCGCTAGCGGGATTTATGATGAGCAGTTCTTC.

The V gene is TRBV7-6, the J gene TRBJ1-1; TRBD1 agrees at 10 bases. The CDR3 runs to 15 residues. J gave up 5 bases and V 5 bases, and 8 bases lay outside the gene matches. The germline gives CDR1 SGHVS, CDR2 FNYEAQ. CDR3 sequence (DNA): TGTGCCAGCAGCACATGGACAGGGGGGGAAACTGAAGCTTTCTTT. It is translated as CASSTWTGGETEAFF. Based on the CDR3 plus reference TRBV7-6 and TRBJ1-1, the full variable domain is GAGVSQSPRYKVTKRGQDVALRCDPISGHVSLYWYRQALGQGPEFLTYFNYEAQQDKSGLPNDRFSAERPEGSISTLTIQRTEQRDSAMYRCASSTWTGGETEAFFGQGTRLTVV.

The chain is built from TRBV27 and TRBJ2-7; 9 positions agree with TRBD2. The V gene end was trimmed by 6 bases and the J gene end by 2 bases; junction bases not matched to a gene: 2. The CDR3 length is 13 residues. Looked up from germline, CDR1 is MNHEY and CDR2 is SMNVEV (reference sequence). The CDR3 DNA reads TGTGCCAGCAGGACTAGCGGCACCTACGAGCAGTACTTC. Its translation is CASRTSGTYEQYF.

V gene TRBV6-6 combines with J gene TRBJ2-1; the match to TRBD1 covers 8 bases. V lost 5 bases to trimming and J lost 8 bases; unmatched junction nucleotides: 11. The germline gives CDR1 MNHNY, CDR2 SVGAGI (reference sequence). The CDR3 loop spans 15 amino acids. DNA of the CDR3: TGTGCCAGCAGTCCCAAGGGACAGGCCAGCGATGAGCAGTTCTTC. Protein: CASSPKGQASDEQFF.

The chain carries TRBV6-1 and TRBJ2-7; TRBD2 might be the D (6 bases). Trimming stripped 2 bases from V and 0 bases from J, with 11 bases between. The CDR3 is 15 amino acids. Germline values: CDR1 MNHNS, CDR2 SASEGT. CDR3 bases: TGTGCCAGCAGTGAACGGGCGGGGCTCTCCTACGAGCAGTACTTC. It yields the protein CASSERAGLSYEQYF.

For this clone: The same CDR3 is also encoded by other DNA sequences in this sample. The chain links TRBV6-5 to TRBJ2-3; TRBD2 matches at 12 bases. Germline lookup yields CDR1 MNHEY and CDR2 SVGAGI. This CDR3 is built from 14 residues. Unmatched junction bases numbered 5, after V lost 7 bases and J lost 6 bases. CDR3 nucleotides: TGTGCCAGCAATCTAGCGGGAGGGCCCGATACGCAGTATTTT. This gives the protein CASNLAGGPDTQYF.

This chain uses TRBV6-5 with TRBJ2-7; TRBD1 matches 7 bases. After removal of 11 bases from V and 2 bases from J, the junction contained 9 bases not matched to a gene. Germline CDR1 MNHEY, CDR2 SVGAGI. The CDR3 sequence is 13 residues long. As DNA, the CDR3 is TGTGCCGGACAGGACAGACCAACCTACGAGCAGTACTTC. Translated: CAGQDRPTYEQYF.

The chain links TRBV2 to TRBJ1-2; D ambiguous. V was shortened by 8 bases and J by 6 bases, with 19 bases between the two germline ends. The germline V gene has CDR1 SNHLY and CDR2 FYNNEI. The CDR3 covers 14 residues. CDR3 residues: CASRREGFADGYTF. The CDR3 DNA reads as TGTGCCAGCCGGAGGGAAGGTTTTGCGGATGGCTACACCTTC.

Here the CDR3 reads CASSLPERYNEQFF. For the CDR3, the DNA is TGTGCCTCCAGCCTTCCGGAGCGGTACAATGAGCAGTTCTTC. The chain combines TRBV10-3 with TRBJ2-1; a possible D gene is TRBD2 (5 bases). The length of the CDR3 is 14 residues. The germline V gene encodes CDR1 ENHRY and CDR2 SYGVKD. Trimming took 11 bases from V and 4 from J, leaving 18 bases between them.

This chain links TRBV12-3 or TRBV12-4 with TRBJ2-4; D call uncertain. The CDR3 consists of 13 residues. The ends were cut back, 1 base at V and 6 bases at J, with 7 bases in the middle. CDR3 protein: CASSLGAVNIQYF. The DNA for the CDR3 is TGTGCCAGCAGTTTAGGAGCCGTAAACATTCAGTACTTC.

In its sample, this clone was seen once. V gene TRBV19 combines with J gene TRBJ2-2; 8 bases map to TRBD1. Unmatched junction bases numbered 7, after V lost 4 bases and J lost 0 bases. The CDR3 runs to 17 residues. Germline CDR1 LNHDA, CDR2 SQIVND (reference sequence). CDR3 bases: TGTGCCAGTAGTACACCTAGACAGGGGACGAACACCGGGGAGCTGTTTTTT. Translation gives CASSTPRQGTNTGELFF.

CDR3 sequence: CASSMNPMLPGTLAKNIQYF. For the CDR3, the DNA is TGTGCCAGTAGTATGAACCCCATGCTCCCGGGAACTCTAGCCAAAAACATTCAGTACTTC. This rearrangement joins TRBV19 to TRBJ2-4; tentatively, D is TRBD2 (5 bases). V was pared by 3 bases and J by 0 bases, with 24 bases between. CDR1 and CDR2 from the germline V gene are LNHDA and SQIVND (reference sequence). The CDR3 runs to 20 residues.

This chain uses TRBV2 with TRBJ2-5; D remains unclear. The ends were cut back, 7 bases at V and 2 bases at J, with 11 bases in the middle. The CDR3 runs 13 residues. Germline V lookup: CDR1 SNHLY, CDR2 FYNNEI. CDR3 in DNA: TGTGCCAGCATTTACAGCCGACAAGAGACCCAGTACTTC. Protein product: CASIYSRQETQYF.